This T cell receptor beta chain was sequenced in a study of CD8 T cells in ankylosing spondylitis. Regarding the study as a whole: In reactive arthritis synovial fluid and blood, some motif variants had been reported before. Reportedly, disease-linked clones are significantly enriched in ankylosing spondylitis patients' matched synovial fluid.

J gave up 3 bases and V 2 bases, and 6 bases lay outside the gene matches. Germline assignment: CDR1 MGHRA and CDR2 YSYEKL. This CDR3 has 16 residues. Details on this clonotype: The target antigen is unknown.

A quantitative 5'-RACE method, one with molecular barcodes, was used to make TCR beta libraries. TCRdb re-derived calls from the 5' RACE reads in MiXCR, one entry per CDR3 protein. The sample carries 250,000 to 300,000 distinct CDR3 sequences, roughly 18% recorded once. The sequence came from a male donor with ankylosing spondylitis or in good health (not recorded which). Material: blood, either unsorted or a sorted T cell fraction (not recorded which). The J gene is TRBJ1-2, the V gene TRBV4-1, with TRBD1 matching over 10 bases. The DNA of the CDR3 is TGCGCCAGCAGCCAATTTACCGGGACAGGGGACTATGGCTACACCTTC. This translates into CASSQFTGTGDYGYTF.